This T cell receptor beta chain originates from a study of blood T cell repertoires in COVID-19. Whole-study context: Samples representing acute and convalescent COVID-19 were sourced from the United States, Italy and Spain. Nucleic acid was either cDNA or gDNA, and it came from T cells, B-cell-depleted T cells, or PBMCs.

Points on this clone: Other DNA variants within this sample encode the same CDR3.

The CDR3 has 13 residues. Losses at the gene ends were 5 bases for V and 2 bases for J; bases not matched to a gene: 2. Authors' processing steps: How many nucleated cells were present was estimated from reference gene primer amplification. Produced via immunoSEQ multiplex PCR; TCRdb's table is partial and in-frame only. Clone size and V and J calls were adopted from that table, with D and trimming inferred from the DNA. The table has fewer than 400,000 clones, 85% seen once. The sequence was obtained from a woman younger than 35 with acute or convalescent COVID-19. The V and J genes are TRBV12-3 or TRBV12-4 and TRBJ1-2, with 7 bases aligning to TRBD1. Specimen: peripheral blood. This CDR3 reads CASSLQGNYGYTF. In nucleotides, the CDR3 is TGTGCCAGCAGTCTACAGGGGAACTATGGCTACACCTTC.